The clone carrying this T cell receptor (beta chain) was seen repeatedly, ten times or more. Its antigen is still unknown. The authors' processing: Across clinicopathological groups, CDR3 differences served as the basis for building a distant-metastasis classifier for papillary thyroid cancer. Using MiXCR, TCRdb re-called clones from the PCR reads. V and J calls and clone size were set by TCRdb, not the authors. This table has approximately 12,000 clones, under 35% appearing once. Treatment of any kind had been given to no patient before thyroid surgery. These data originate in a study of metastatic and nonmetastatic thyroid tumors. For the study at large: Peripheral blood and tumor or nodule samples from malignant and benign thyroid patients were compared. Study results and limitations: It was reported that TCR beta diversity was significantly higher in malignant thyroid tumors than benign nodules, in blood and tumor.

Trimming stripped 6 bases from V and 4 bases from J, with 9 bases between. There are 12 residues in the CDR3. The J gene is TRBJ2-5, the V gene TRBV12-3 or TRBV12-4; D may be TRBD2 (6 bases). This clonotype originated in a female donor with papillary thyroid cancer or a benign thyroid nodule (not recorded which). Some clones in this sample may be carry-over from other donors' samples. Sequenced: tumor tissue. For the CDR3, the DNA is TGTGCCAGCAGCCCAGCGGGAGAGACCCAGTACTTC. The encoded protein is CASSPAGETQYF.